Listed below are T cell receptor beta chains from one sample, sequenced in a study of T cell responses to AZD1222 COVID-19 vaccine. Sequencing used immunoSEQ multiplex PCR; TCRdb keeps in-frame clones, though not all of them. This repertoire shows approximately 100,000 clones, about 85% found once; its top ten account for around 4.8%. The specimen comprised peripheral blood, sampled on day 0 of AZD1222 vaccination. These receptor sequences come from an adult in good health. Each CDR3 is given with its conserved first and last residue. Each record gives: clone size, J gene, V gene, D gene, CDR3 DNA, CDR3 protein. The D gene is left open where the match is weak. Not every row has a clone size; where given, it reads once, few, many or a size class.

clone_size: .
j_call: TRBJ1-6
v_call: TRBV2
d_call: .
cdr3_nt: TGTGCCAGCAGTTTAATTCAGGGGCTCCATAATTCACCCCTCCACTTT
cdr3_aa: CASSLIQGLHNSPLHF

clone_size: few
j_call: TRBJ2-1
v_call: TRBV2
d_call: .
cdr3_nt: TGTGCCAGCAGTCCAACAGCCTACAATGAGCAGTTCTTC
cdr3_aa: CASSPTAYNEQFF

clone_size: once
j_call: TRBJ2-3
v_call: TRBV24-1
d_call: TRBD1
cdr3_nt: TGTGCCACCAGTGTAGGGGGCAACACAGATACGCAGTATTTT
cdr3_aa: CATSVGGNTDTQYF

clone_size: .
j_call: TRBJ2-1
v_call: TRBV6-2/TRBV6-3
d_call: TRBD2
cdr3_nt: TGTGCCAGCAGTTACGAGGCGGGACTAGTGGCCTACAATGAGCAGTTCTTC
cdr3_aa: CASSYEAGLVAYNEQFF

clone_size: once
j_call: TRBJ2-1
v_call: TRBV2
d_call: TRBD2
cdr3_nt: TGTGCCAGCAGCCCAGGCGGGACTAGCGGGAGGTCGGTTGAGCAGTTCTTC
cdr3_aa: CASSPGGTSGRSVEQFF

clone_size: .
j_call: TRBJ1-4
v_call: TRBV28
d_call: .
cdr3_nt: TGTGCCAGCAGTTTATATGAGGGAGGGAGTGAAAAACTGTTTTTT
cdr3_aa: CASSLYEGGSEKLFF

clone_size: .
j_call: TRBJ2-2
v_call: TRBV10-1
d_call: TRBD1
cdr3_nt: TGCGCCAGCAGTGACTTACAGGGGGCGAACGGACTAGGGGAGCTGTTTTTT
cdr3_aa: CASSDLQGANGLGELFF

clone_size: .
j_call: TRBJ1-1
v_call: TRBV7-9
d_call: .
cdr3_nt: TGTGCCAGCAGCTTAAACGGGTTTACTGAAGCTTTCTTT
cdr3_aa: CASSLNGFTEAFF

clone_size: once
j_call: TRBJ1-1
v_call: TRBV11-2
d_call: .
cdr3_nt: TGTGCCAGCAGCCTAACACTACAGGGGAACACTGAAGCTTTCTTT
cdr3_aa: CASSLTLQGNTEAFF

clone_size: .
j_call: TRBJ1-1
v_call: TRBV10-3
d_call: TRBD1
cdr3_nt: TGTGCCATCAGTCGAACAGGACAGGGCTTGAACACTGAAGCTTTCTTT
cdr3_aa: CAISRTGQGLNTEAFF

clone_size: .
j_call: TRBJ2-7
v_call: TRBV28
d_call: .
cdr3_nt: TGTGCCAGCAGTCTTAGCTACTACGAGCAGTACTTC
cdr3_aa: CASSLSYYEQYF

clone_size: .
j_call: TRBJ1-2
v_call: TRBV3-1/TRBV3-2
d_call: TRBD1
cdr3_nt: TGTGCCAGCAGCCAAGAAGGGGACAGGGGGCGCGCAGCTAACTATGGCTACACCTTC
cdr3_aa: CASSQEGDRGRAANYGYTF

clone_size: .
j_call: TRBJ2-2
v_call: TRBV7-9
d_call: .
cdr3_nt: TGTGCCAGCACCTTAGACACCGGGGAGCTGTTTTTT
cdr3_aa: CASTLDTGELFF

clone_size: .
j_call: TRBJ2-2
v_call: TRBV9
d_call: .
cdr3_nt: TGTGCCAGCAGCGTAGACCTCAGGGACACCGGGGAGCTGTTTTTT
cdr3_aa: CASSVDLRDTGELFF

clone_size: .
j_call: TRBJ1-2
v_call: TRBV5-1
d_call: .
cdr3_nt: TGCGCCAGCAGCTTGGCCGGGGCCAGCCAGGGCATAGCTAACTATGGCTACACCTTC
cdr3_aa: CASSLAGASQGIANYGYTF

clone_size: once
j_call: TRBJ1-2
v_call: TRBV11-2
d_call: TRBD1
cdr3_nt: TGTGCCAGCAGCTCGGACAGGGGGCGGGACTATGGCTACACCTTC
cdr3_aa: CASSSDRGRDYGYTF

clone_size: .
j_call: TRBJ2-7
v_call: TRBV19
d_call: .
cdr3_nt: TGTGCCAGTAGTATCAAGGTATCCTACGAGCAGTACTTC
cdr3_aa: CASSIKVSYEQYF

clone_size: .
j_call: TRBJ2-1
v_call: TRBV7-6
d_call: TRBD1
cdr3_nt: TGTGCCAGCAGCCAAGAGGTATGGGACAGCCACAATGAGCAGTTCTTC
cdr3_aa: CASSQEVWDSHNEQFF

clone_size: .
j_call: TRBJ1-3
v_call: TRBV7-2
d_call: TRBD1
cdr3_nt: TGTGCCAGCAGCCCCGGGACAGGGGTAAACACCATATATTTT
cdr3_aa: CASSPGTGVNTIYF

clone_size: .
j_call: TRBJ1-1
v_call: TRBV18
d_call: TRBD1
cdr3_nt: TGTGCCAGCTCACCTACGGACAGGGGCGAAGCTTTCTTT
cdr3_aa: CASSPTDRGEAFF

clone_size: .
j_call: TRBJ1-1
v_call: TRBV7-8
d_call: TRBD1
cdr3_nt: TGTGCCAGCAGCTTACGACAGGGGGTGCCGAACACTGAAGCTTTCTTT
cdr3_aa: CASSLRQGVPNTEAFF

clone_size: once
j_call: TRBJ2-1
v_call: TRBV6-5
d_call: .
cdr3_nt: TGTGCCAGCAGTCCGGGGCGTGGCTCCTACAATGAGCAGTTCTTC
cdr3_aa: CASSPGRGSYNEQFF

clone_size: .
j_call: TRBJ1-2
v_call: TRBV15
d_call: .
cdr3_nt: TGTGCCACCAGCGAGGGAAGAGGGACAAAGCCCTATGGCTACACCTTC
cdr3_aa: CATSEGRGTKPYGYTF

clone_size: .
j_call: TRBJ2-1
v_call: TRBV5-1
d_call: .
cdr3_nt: TGCGCCAGCAGGGGGACGGCTTCAGACAATGAGCAGTTCTTC
cdr3_aa: CASRGTASDNEQFF

clone_size: .
j_call: TRBJ1-5
v_call: TRBV6-2/TRBV6-3
d_call: TRBD1
cdr3_nt: TGTGCCAGCAGTGGTGGGACAGGGTATCAGCCCCAGCATTTT
cdr3_aa: CASSGGTGYQPQHF

clone_size: .
j_call: TRBJ2-1
v_call: TRBV6-2/TRBV6-3
d_call: TRBD2
cdr3_nt: TGTGCCAGCAGCCGCCGCGGGGGGCGGGGCTACAATGAGCAGTTCTTC
cdr3_aa: CASSRRGGRGYNEQFF

clone_size: .
j_call: TRBJ1-5
v_call: TRBV10-2
d_call: .
cdr3_nt: TGCGCCAGCAGTGAGTCCCCCGGGGCGGGCAATCAGCCCCAGCATTTT
cdr3_aa: CASSESPGAGNQPQHF

clone_size: .
j_call: TRBJ1-6
v_call: TRBV9
d_call: .
cdr3_nt: TGTGCCAGCAGCGTAGCATTATATAATTCACCCCTCCACTTT
cdr3_aa: CASSVALYNSPLHF

clone_size: .
j_call: TRBJ2-7
v_call: TRBV6-6
d_call: .
cdr3_nt: TGTGCCAGCAGCACGACGGGGTCCGGTTCCTACGAGCAGTACTTC
cdr3_aa: CASSTTGSGSYEQYF